This passage covers 21 T cell receptor beta chains from one sample sequenced in a study of radiotherapy plus CTLA-4 blockade in lung cancer. Using immunoSEQ multiplex PCR, the repertoire was profiled, and TCRdb retains in-frame clones only, with some absent. The sample lists 80,000 to 100,000 clones, 70% to 90% occurring once. Source: peripheral blood, taken from a patient treated with radiotherapy plus ipilimumab. All receptors come from a human donor with non-small cell lung cancer that progressed on radiotherapy plus ipilimumab.

Only a few counts were recorded for this clone. The chain employs TRBV7-9 and TRBJ1-4; 7 bases match TRBD1. The CDR3 sequence is 14 residues long. The germline gives CDR1 SEHNR, CDR2 FQNEAQ (reference sequence). The V gene end was trimmed by 3 bases and the J gene end by 4 bases; junction bases not matched to a gene: 2. The CDR3 sequence: CASSLGQYNEKLFF. Written as DNA, the CDR3 is TGTGCCAGCAGCTTGGGACAGTATAATGAAAAACTGTTTTTT.

V usage is TRBV6-1 and J usage is TRBJ2-3; no definite D call. The V and J ends lost 3 bases and 1 base respectively, with 5 bases between them. Germline lookup yields CDR1 MNHNS and CDR2 SASEGT. The CDR3 totals 13 residues. For the CDR3, the DNA is TGTGCCAGCAGTGACGGCGGCACAGATACGCAGTATTTT. Residues: CASSDGGTDTQYF.

This clone was seen only a few times. The chain carries TRBV14 and TRBJ2-1; D ambiguous. Germline V gene lookup returns CDR1 SGHDN and CDR2 FVKESK. V lost 0 bases and J lost 6, with 3 bases in between. CDR3 length: 12 amino acids. The CDR3 DNA sequence: TGTGCCAGCAGCCAAGACGGCAATGAGCAGTTCTTC. Amino acids: CASSQDGNEQFF.

The rearrangement joins TRBV7-9 to TRBJ1-1; D gene ambiguous. V dropped 2 bases and J dropped 10 bases, with 14 bases sitting between them. The CDR3 runs to 13 residues. CDR1 is SEHNR, CDR2 FQNEAQ, per germline (reference sequence). The CDR3 nucleotides read TGTGCCAGCAGCTTATCGAGTCTTGTGGGAGCTTTCTTT. Translation: CASSLSSLVGAFF.

This sequence joins TRBV10-1 and TRBJ2-5, with D hard to call. The germline V and J ends were trimmed by 4 bases and 1 base, with 7 bases remaining between them. The CDR3 has 13 residues. The germline gives CDR1 WNHNN, CDR2 SYGVQD (reference sequence). DNA of the CDR3: TGCGCCAGCAGTGCCAACATCCAAGAGACCCAGTACTTC. Its protein product is CASSANIQETQYF.

The rearrangement links TRBV7-3 to TRBJ2-5, with 7 bases identical to TRBD1. CDR1 is SGHTA and CDR2 is FQGTGA in the germline V gene. After removal of 2 bases from V and 4 bases from J, the junction contained 7 bases not matched to a gene. This CDR3 region has 15 residues. The CDR3 DNA follows: TGTGCCAGCAGCTTATCCGGGAACAGGGGAGAGACCCAGTACTTC. Its translation: CASSLSGNRGETQYF. The full variable domain, completed using reference TRBV7-3 and TRBJ2-5, is GAGVSQTPSNKVTEKGKYVELRCDPISGHTALYWYRQSLGQGPEFLIYFQGTGAADDSGLPNDRFFAVRPEGSVSTLKIQRTERGDSAVYLCASSLSGNRGETQYFGPGTRLLVL.

V is TRBV9 and J is TRBJ2-7; D call uncertain. This CDR3 region has 12 residues. Germline-derived CDR1 and CDR2 are SGDLS and YYNGEE. Trimming stripped 4 bases from V and 3 bases from J, with 8 bases between. This CDR3 is CASSPPLYEQYF. The DNA of the CDR3 is TGTGCCAGCAGCCCTCCCCTCTACGAGCAGTACTTC.

Written as DNA, the CDR3 is TGTGCCAGCAGCTTAGCCGAGACTATGGCGGGAGGGCGGGGCAAGCAGTACTTC. Encoded protein: CASSLAETMAGGRGKQYF. The rearrangement uses TRBV7-8 and TRBJ2-7; 9 positions match TRBD2. The CDR3 consists of 18 residues. Germline V gene data show CDR1 as SGHVS and CDR2 as FQNEAQ. The ends lost 0 bases at V and 8 bases at J; junction bases unmatched: 17. Full variable domain (remainder filled in from reference TRBV7-8 and TRBJ2-7): GAGVSQSPRYKVAKRGQDVALRCDPISGHVSLFWYQQALGQGPEFLTYFQNEAQLDKSGLPSDRFFAERPEGSVSTLKIQRTQQEDSAVYLCASSLAETMAGGRGKQYFGPGTRLTVT.

The gene calls are TRBV19 and TRBJ2-7, with TRBD1 matching 8 bases. Germline trimming cut 3 bases from V and 2 bases from J; bases unmatched to any gene: 3. Germline CDR1 and CDR2: LNHDA and SQIVND (reference sequence). This CDR3 region has 14 residues. CDR3 DNA sequence: TGTGCCAGTAGTATCAGGACAGGGACCTACGAGCAGTACTTC. Its translation is CASSIRTGTYEQYF. The whole variable domain, remainder taken from reference TRBV19 and TRBJ2-7, is DGGITQSPKYLFRKEGQNVTLSCEQNLNHDAMYWYRQDPGQGLRLIYYSQIVNDFQKGDIAEGYSVSREKKESFPLTVTSAQKNPTAFYLCASSIRTGTYEQYFGPGTRLTVT.

V is TRBV30 and J is TRBJ2-7, with TRBD2 matching 7 bases. The germline V gene has CDR1 GTSNPN and CDR2 SVGIG (reference sequence). V was pared by 0 bases and J by 6 bases, with 8 bases of the junction left unmatched. The CDR3 spans 14 residues. CDR3 nucleotides: TGTGCCTGGAGTGTAGGCGGGAGTTTGGCCGAGCAGTACTTC. This encodes CAWSVGGSLAEQYF.

The chain links TRBV10-2 to TRBJ1-5; 7 bases are shared with TRBD1. The CDR3 is 15 amino acids. Germline CDR1 WSHSY, CDR2 SAAADI. V gave up 6 bases and J gave up 6 bases; unmatched junction bases: 11. This CDR3 is CASSEAGGMSQPQHF. CDR3 coding DNA: TGCGCCAGCAGCGAAGCAGGGGGGATGAGTCAGCCCCAGCATTTT.

This clone was picked up one time. The V gene is TRBV5-1, the J gene TRBJ2-3; a weak D match, TRBD2 (5 bases). The germline V and J ends were trimmed by 0 bases and 5 bases, with 16 bases remaining between them. From germline, CDR1 is SGHRS and CDR2 YFSETQ. CDR3 length: 16 amino acids. CDR3 in amino acids: CASSLASLSTLDTQYF. DNA for the CDR3: TGCGCCAGCAGCTTGGCTAGCCTCTCCACATTAGATACGCAGTATTTT.

The chain couples TRBV27 to TRBJ1-3; D may be TRBD1 (6 bases). The CDR3 extends over 18 amino acids. V shed 5 bases and J shed 0 bases, with 20 bases lying between them. Germline CDR1 MNHEY, CDR2 SMNVEV (reference sequence). CDR3: CASSPRDIRTSSGNTIYF. The CDR3 nucleotides read TGTGCCAGCAGTCCCCGGGACATCCGAACTAGCTCTGGAAACACCATATATTTT.

The chain uses TRBV27 and TRBJ1-2; D may be TRBD1 (6 bases). The V gene lost 7 bases and the J gene lost 3 bases, with 18 bases spanning the gap. The germline CDR1 and CDR2 sequences are MNHEY and SMNVEV (reference sequence). The CDR3 has 15 residues. The CDR3 region has the DNA TGTGCCAGCAAAAATGGACAGTTCCCCGACTATGGCTACACCTTC. Protein sequence: CASKNGQFPDYGYTF.

The V and J genes are TRBV13 and TRBJ2-5, with 7 bases identical to TRBD1. The CDR3 extends over 15 amino acids. CDR1 is PRHDT and CDR2 is FYEKMQ in the germline V gene (reference sequence). The junction had 8 bases not matched to a gene; V was cut back by 2 bases and J by 5 bases. The CDR3 DNA follows: TGTGCCAGCAGCTTACGGGGACAGAAGAAGGAGACCCAGTACTTC. Its protein is CASSLRGQKKETQYF.

The chain uses TRBV11-3 and TRBJ2-5, with 7 bases lining up with TRBD2. The CDR3 consists of 16 residues. V lost 5 bases to trimming and J lost 5 bases; unmatched junction nucleotides: 14. The germline V gene has CDR1 SGHNT and CDR2 YENEEA. The CDR3 region is CASSHTEVAGGETQYF. CDR3 sequence (DNA): TGTGCCAGCAGCCACACCGAAGTAGCGGGTGGCGAGACCCAGTACTTC.

This clone showed up just once. The CDR3 sequence is CASSQEPGTSGSADTQYF. The DNA of the CDR3 is TGTGCCAGCAGCCAAGAACCGGGGACTAGCGGGAGCGCAGATACGCAGTATTTT. The genes are TRBV4-2 and TRBJ2-3; TRBD2 agrees at 14 bases. Germline V gene lookup returns CDR1 LGHNA and CDR2 YNFKEQ. Trimming cost V 0 bases and J 4 bases; bases outside gene matches: 6. The CDR3 has 18 amino acids.

The chain links TRBV5-1 to TRBJ1-1; TRBD1 agrees at 9 bases. Germline V gene data show CDR1 as SGHRS and CDR2 as YFSETQ. This CDR3 contains 15 residues. Trimming cost V 3 bases and J 2 bases; bases outside gene matches: 5. In DNA, the CDR3 is TGCGCCAGCAGCTCTGGACAGGGGACTAACACTGAAGCTTTCTTT. Its protein is CASSSGQGTNTEAFF.

This chain connects TRBV5-7 to TRBJ2-2, with a possible D match to TRBD1 (5 bases). TRBV5-7 is an ORF; its function is uncertain. The CDR3 covers 16 residues. V lost 2 bases, J lost 0 bases, and 11 bases lay in between. The CDR3 nucleotides are TGTGCCAGCAGCTTAAGGAAGGGGACGAACACCGGGGAGCTGTTTTTT. Translating it yields CASSLRKGTNTGELFF.

The chain couples TRBV19 to TRBJ1-1; tentatively, D is TRBD1 (5 bases). CDR3 length equals 18 residues. Germline V gives CDR1 LNHDA, CDR2 SQIVND (reference sequence). With 4 bases removed from V and 2 bases from J, the gap between germline ends came to 23 bases. The CDR3 is CASSKPPIRGAINTEAFF. The DNA of the CDR3 is TGTGCCAGTAGTAAGCCCCCAATCCGGGGCGCCATAAACACTGAAGCTTTCTTT. Based on the CDR3 plus reference TRBV19 and TRBJ1-1, the full variable domain is DGGITQSPKYLFRKEGQNVTLSCEQNLNHDAMYWYRQDPGQGLRLIYYSQIVNDFQKGDIAEGYSVSREKKESFPLTVTSAQKNPTAFYLCASSKPPIRGAINTEAFFGQGTRLTVV.

The chain carries TRBV5-6 and TRBJ2-1; 8 bases match TRBD2. V lost 5 bases and J lost 9; bases outside the gene matches: 13. The CDR3 spans 15 residues. Germline CDR1 SGHDT, CDR2 YYEEEE. CDR3: CASSSGTSGLGEQFF. The CDR3 DNA is TGTGCCAGCAGTTCCGGGACTAGTGGGTTAGGTGAGCAGTTCTTC.